The rows below give T cell receptor beta chains drawn from one sample of a study of CD8 T cells in Susac syndrome. MiXCR, run by TCRdb on the immunoSEQ multiplex PCR reads, gives a single entry per CDR3 protein. The sample holds some 99,000 distinct CDR3 sequences; roughly 97% are singletons and the top ten take approximately 0.092%. Input material: CD4+ T cells from PBMCs. Receptor source: a human donor in good health. Each CDR3 is given with its conserved first and last residue. Fields, in order: D gene, J gene, V gene, clone size, CDR3 DNA, CDR3 protein. A D gene is named only where the DNA matches it firmly. Clone size is shown for a subset of rows, as once, few, many or a class of expanded clone.

NA | TRBJ2-4 | TRBV3-1 | NA | TGTGCCAGCAGCCAAGCAAGGGGGGCCAAAAACATTCAGTACTTC | CASSQARGAKNIQYF
NA | TRBJ1-2 | TRBV5-6 | NA | TGTGCCAGCAGCTTGGCTCGGGCGGGCGGCTACACCTTC | CASSLARAGGYTF
NA | TRBJ1-2 | TRBV24-1 | NA | TGTACCACCAGTGATTTCTGGGGTCTGGGTGGCTACACCTTC | CTTSDFWGLGGYTF
TRBD1 | TRBJ2-3 | TRBV5-1 | NA | TGCGCCAGCAGCCGGGACAGGGATCGAAGAGATACGCAGTATTTT | CASSRDRDRRDTQYF
TRBD2 | TRBJ2-1 | TRBV12-3/TRBV12-4 | NA | TGTGCCAGCAGCCCCGAGCCGATGGGGGGGAATGAGCAGTTCTTC | CASSPEPMGGNEQFF
NA | TRBJ2-3 | TRBV28 | NA | TGTGCCAGCACTCCCCCGAGGGTGGTTGATACGCAGTATTTT | CASTPPRVVDTQYF
NA | TRBJ2-5 | TRBV10-3 | NA | TGTGCCATCAGCGACAGGGAGACCCAGTACTTC | CAISDRETQYF
NA | TRBJ1-2 | TRBV19 | NA | TGTGCCAGTAGTATCCAGGTGGATGTCTATGGCTACACCTTC | CASSIQVDVYGYTF
TRBD2 | TRBJ2-7 | TRBV20-1 | NA | TGCAGTGCTAGGGGAATACTAGCGGGCGCTTCCTACGAGCAGTACTTC | CSARGILAGASYEQYF
NA | TRBJ2-3 | TRBV12-3/TRBV12-4 | NA | TGTGCCAGCAGTTTCCTGGGGGGTGGCGATACGCAGTATTTT | CASSFLGGGDTQYF
NA | TRBJ1-2 | TRBV25-1 | NA | TGTGCCAGCAGAGGTACAGGGAACAATGGCTACACCTTC | CASRGTGNNGYTF
TRBD2 | TRBJ2-7 | TRBV5-6 | NA | TGTGCCAGCAGCTTGGCGCCTAGCGGGAGTTACGAGCAGTACTTC | CASSLAPSGSYEQYF
TRBD1 | TRBJ1-4 | TRBV23-1 | few | TGCGCCAGCAGTCTCGACAGGGCGGCTAATGAAAAACTGTTTTTT | CASSLDRAANEKLFF
NA | TRBJ1-3 | TRBV30 | NA | TGTGCCTGGAGTGTACCTTCTGGAAACACCATATATTTT | CAWSVPSGNTIYF
NA | TRBJ1-1 | TRBV7-9 | NA | TGTGCCAGCAGCTTAGCCAGGGTGAACACTGAAGCTTTCTTT | CASSLARVNTEAFF
TRBD2 | TRBJ2-3 | TRBV20-1 | NA | TGCAGTGCTTATGGACTAGCGGGAGATGGAGATACGCAGTATTTT | CSAYGLAGDGDTQYF